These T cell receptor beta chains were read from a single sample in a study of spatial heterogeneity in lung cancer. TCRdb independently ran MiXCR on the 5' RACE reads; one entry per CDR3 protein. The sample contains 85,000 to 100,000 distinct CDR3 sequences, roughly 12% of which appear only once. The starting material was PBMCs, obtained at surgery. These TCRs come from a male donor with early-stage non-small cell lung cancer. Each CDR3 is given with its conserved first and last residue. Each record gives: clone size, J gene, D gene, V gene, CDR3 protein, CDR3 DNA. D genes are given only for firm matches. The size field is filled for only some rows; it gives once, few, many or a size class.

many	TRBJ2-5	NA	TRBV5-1	CASSFTTGVETQYF	TGCGCCAGCAGCTTCACAACGGGGGTGGAGACCCAGTACTTC
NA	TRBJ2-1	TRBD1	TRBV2	CASSEWTGRANEQFF	TGTGCCAGCAGTGAATGGACAGGGCGAGCCAATGAGCAGTTCTTC
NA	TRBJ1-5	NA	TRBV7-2	CASSAPGYNQPQHF	TGTGCCAGCAGCGCACCAGGATACAATCAGCCCCAGCATTTT
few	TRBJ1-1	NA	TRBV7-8	CASSPNEGNQRNTEAFF	TGTGCCAGCAGCCCCAACGAGGGAAACCAGAGGAACACTGAAGCTTTCTTT
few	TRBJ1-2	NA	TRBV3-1	CASSQDVLGGPSFNYGYTF	TGTGCCAGCAGCCAAGATGTCTTAGGGGGTCCCTCCTTTAACTATGGCTACACCTTC
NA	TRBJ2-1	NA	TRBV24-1	CATSDLGADNEQFF	TGTGCCACCAGTGATTTGGGGGCCGACAATGAGCAGTTCTTC
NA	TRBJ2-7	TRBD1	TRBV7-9	CASSPSGTGGYEQYF	TGTGCCAGCAGTCCCTCCGGGACAGGGGGCTACGAGCAGTACTTC
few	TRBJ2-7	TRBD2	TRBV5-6	CASSSLAAPYEQYF	TGTGCCAGCAGCTCACTAGCGGCCCCCTACGAGCAGTACTTC
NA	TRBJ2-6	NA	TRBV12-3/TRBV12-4	CASSYEGANVLTF	TGTGCCAGCAGCTACGAAGGGGCCAACGTCCTGACTTTC
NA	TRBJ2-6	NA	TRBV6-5	CASSSDPYSGANVLTF	TGTGCCAGCAGTTCCGACCCATACTCTGGGGCCAACGTCCTGACTTTC
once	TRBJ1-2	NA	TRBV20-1	CSAGGGRHSYGYTF	TGCAGTGCTGGAGGGGGGAGGCATTCCTATGGCTACACCTTC
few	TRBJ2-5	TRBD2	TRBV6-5	CASSYSKAGGYGTQYF	TGTGCCAGCAGTTACTCGAAGGCGGGAGGATACGGGACCCAGTACTTC
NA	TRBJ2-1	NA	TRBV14	CASSSVGGGYNEQFF	TGTGCCAGCAGCTCAGTAGGGGGGGGATACAATGAGCAGTTCTTC
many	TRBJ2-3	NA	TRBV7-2	CASSLEASHTDTQYF	TGTGCCAGCAGCTTAGAGGCTAGCCACACAGATACGCAGTATTTT
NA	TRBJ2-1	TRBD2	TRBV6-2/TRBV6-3	CASSVSSGGAYNEQFF	TGTGCCAGCAGTGTATCTAGCGGGGGGGCCTACAATGAGCAGTTCTTC
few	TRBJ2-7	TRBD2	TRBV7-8	CASSPGTSGTYEQYF	TGTGCCAGCAGCCCAGGGACTAGCGGGACCTACGAGCAGTACTTC
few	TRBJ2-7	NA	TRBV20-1	CSAGPGALEQYF	TGCAGTGCTGGCCCGGGTGCCCTCGAGCAGTACTTC
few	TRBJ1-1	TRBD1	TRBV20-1	CSARDAGQPNTEAFF	TGCAGTGCTAGAGACGCGGGACAGCCGAACACTGAAGCTTTCTTT
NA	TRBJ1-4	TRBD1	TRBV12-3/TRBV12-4	CASTRGLDEKLFF	TGTGCCAGCACGAGGGGGCTTGATGAAAAACTGTTTTTT
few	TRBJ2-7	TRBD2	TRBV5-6	CASSLDSGVLWGEQYF	TGTGCCAGCAGCCTTGACAGCGGGGTTCTCTGGGGCGAGCAGTACTTC